This paragraph covers one TCR beta chain sequence. Assay: immunoSEQ multiplex PCR; the TCRdb copy retains only in-frame clones and omits some. This repertoire shows about 84,000 clones, around 76% found once; its top ten account for around a tenth. The data originate from a study of PD-L1 blockade in urothelial cancer. Whole-study context: Blood analysis took place 3 weeks (second dose) and 6 weeks after treatment start.

CDR1 MNHNS and CDR2 SASEGT come from the germline V gene. Trimming took off 4 bases at V and 1 base at J, with 17 bases between the two ends. This CDR3 contains 16 residues. J is TRBJ2-7 and V is TRBV6-1; perhaps TRBD1 as D (6 bases). This TCR was sampled from a man in his 70s with urothelial cancer. Here the sequenced sample was PBMCs, taken around atezolizumab (anti-PD-L1) treatment. CDR3 loop: CASSGGVMGASYEQYF. The DNA of the CDR3 is TGTGCCAGCAGTGGAGGAGTTATGGGGGCGTCCTACGAGCAGTACTTC.